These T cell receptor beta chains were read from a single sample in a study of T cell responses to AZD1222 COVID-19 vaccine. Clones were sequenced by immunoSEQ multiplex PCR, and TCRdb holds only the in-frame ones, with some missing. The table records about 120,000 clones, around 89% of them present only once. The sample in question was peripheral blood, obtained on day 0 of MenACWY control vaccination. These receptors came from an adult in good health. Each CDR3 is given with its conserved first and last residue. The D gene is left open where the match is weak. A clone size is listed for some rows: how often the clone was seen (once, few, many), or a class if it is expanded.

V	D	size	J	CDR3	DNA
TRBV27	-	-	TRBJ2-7	CASSLSGQRAYEQYF	TGTGCCAGCAGTTTATCGGGACAACGAGCCTACGAGCAGTACTTC
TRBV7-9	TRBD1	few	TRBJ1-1	CASSLGTGNTEAFF	TGTGCCAGCAGCTTAGGGACAGGGAACACTGAAGCTTTCTTT
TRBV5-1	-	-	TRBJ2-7	CASSLHSPWGSSYEQYF	TGCGCCAGCAGCTTGCATTCTCCGTGGGGGAGCTCCTACGAGCAGTACTTC
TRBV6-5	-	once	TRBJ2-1	CASSSGNEQFF	TGTGCCAGCAGTTCCGGGAATGAGCAGTTCTTC
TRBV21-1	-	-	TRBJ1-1	CASSKGSREAFF	TGTGCCAGCAGCAAAGGTTCACGTGAAGCTTTCTTT
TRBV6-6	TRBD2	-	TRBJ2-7	CASSPTSGRTEQYF	TGTGCCAGCAGTCCAACTAGCGGGAGAACCGAGCAGTACTTC
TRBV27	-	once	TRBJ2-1	CASSLSGPHNEQFF	TGTGCCAGCAGTTTATCCGGGCCTCACAATGAGCAGTTCTTC
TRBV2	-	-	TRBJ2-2	CASSLSRLNTGELFF	TGTGCCAGCAGCCTAAGCCGTCTGAACACCGGGGAGCTGTTTTTT
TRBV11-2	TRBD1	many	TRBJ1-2	CASSPGQDYGYTF	TGTGCCAGCAGCCCGGGACAGGACTATGGCTACACCTTC
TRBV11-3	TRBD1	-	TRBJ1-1	CASSLEQGGSALNAEAFF	TGTGCCAGCAGCTTGGAACAGGGGGGCTCGGCCCTCAACGCTGAAGCTTTCTTT
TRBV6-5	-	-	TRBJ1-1	CASSYEGTTEAFF	TGTGCCAGCAGTTATGAGGGGACGACTGAAGCTTTCTTT
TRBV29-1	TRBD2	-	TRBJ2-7	CSVESLGGRGDLYEQYF	TGCAGCGTTGAAAGTTTGGGCGGGAGAGGGGATCTCTACGAGCAGTACTTC
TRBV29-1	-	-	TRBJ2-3	CSAVFGTDTQYF	TGCAGCGCAGTTTTTGGCACAGATACGCAGTATTTT
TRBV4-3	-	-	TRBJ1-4	CASSQVRGELFF	TGCGCCAGCAGCCAAGTGAGGGGGGAACTGTTTTTT
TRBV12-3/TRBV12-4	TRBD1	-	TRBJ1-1	CASSTQGRTEAFF	TGTGCCAGCAGTACACAGGGGCGGACTGAAGCTTTCTTT
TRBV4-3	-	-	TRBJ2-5	CASSQRPGETQYF	TGCGCCAGCAGCCAGAGACCCGGGGAGACCCAGTACTTC
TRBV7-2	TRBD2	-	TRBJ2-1	CASSTGLAGVNEQFF	TGTGCCAGCAGCACGGGACTAGCGGGAGTTAATGAGCAGTTCTTC
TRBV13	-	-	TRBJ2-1	CASSATPNNEQFF	TGTGCCAGCAGCGCGACCCCCAACAATGAGCAGTTCTTC
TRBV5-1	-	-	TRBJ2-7	CASSLGQGGYEQYF	TGCGCCAGCAGCTTGGGGCAGGGGGGATACGAGCAGTACTTC
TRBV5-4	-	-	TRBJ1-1	CASSSGSEAFF	TGTGCCAGCAGTTCAGGGTCTGAAGCTTTCTTT
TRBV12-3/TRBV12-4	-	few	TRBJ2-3	CAILRGEANTQYF	TGTGCCATCCTGAGGGGGGAAGCCAATACGCAGTATTTT
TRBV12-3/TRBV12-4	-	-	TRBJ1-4	CASSSRGGGKLFF	TGTGCCAGCAGTTCCCGAGGGGGGGGAAAACTGTTTTTT
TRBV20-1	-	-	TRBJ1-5	CSASWFRQSNQPQHF	TGCAGTGCTAGTTGGTTCAGACAGAGCAATCAGCCCCAGCATTTT
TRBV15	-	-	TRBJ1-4	CATSRELSNEKLFF	TGTGCCACCAGCAGAGAATTGAGTAATGAAAAACTGTTTTTT
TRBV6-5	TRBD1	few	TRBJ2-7	CASTNLGTGRWEQYF	TGTGCCAGCACCAACCTGGGGACAGGGCGATGGGAGCAGTACTTC
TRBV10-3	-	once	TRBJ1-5	CAIGPLGGNQPQHF	TGTGCCATAGGACCTTTAGGTGGCAATCAGCCCCAGCATTTT
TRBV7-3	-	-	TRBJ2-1	CASSLTITGYEQFF	TGTGCCAGCAGCTTAACGATTACAGGGTATGAGCAGTTCTTC
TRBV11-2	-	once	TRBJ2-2	CASSRTGEWNTGELFF	TGTGCCAGCAGCCGTACCGGTGAATGGAACACCGGGGAGCTGTTTTTT
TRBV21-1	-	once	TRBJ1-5	CASSKPSGFGNQPQHF	TGTGCCAGCAGCAAACCCTCCGGGTTCGGGAATCAGCCCCAGCATTTT
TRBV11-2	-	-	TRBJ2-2	CASSLEGVGELFF	TGTGCCAGCAGCTTAGAAGGGGTCGGGGAGCTGTTTTTT
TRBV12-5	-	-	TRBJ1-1	CASGAREGGVPFF	TGTGCTAGTGGTGCCCGAGAGGGCGGAGTACCTTTCTTT
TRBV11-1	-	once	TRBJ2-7	CASSPQGTTYEQYF	TGTGCCAGCAGCCCCCAGGGGACTACCTACGAGCAGTACTTC
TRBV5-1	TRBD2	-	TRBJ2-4	CASSLERGDHIQYF	TGCGCCAGCAGCTTGGAGCGGGGTGATCACATTCAGTACTTC
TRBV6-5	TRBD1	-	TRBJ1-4	CASSWDRRNEKLFF	TGTGCCAGCAGCTGGGACAGGCGTAATGAAAAACTGTTTTTT
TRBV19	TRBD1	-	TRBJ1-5	CASSIFGGQGDHQPQHF	TGTGCCAGTAGTATTTTCGGGGGACAGGGTGACCATCAGCCCCAGCATTTT
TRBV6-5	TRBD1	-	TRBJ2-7	CASTPRGSYEQYF	TGTGCCAGCACCCCCAGGGGGTCCTACGAGCAGTACTTC
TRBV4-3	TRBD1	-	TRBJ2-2	CASSRTSGQPSLELFF	TGCGCCAGCAGCCGCACCTCGGGACAGCCATCCCTCGAGCTGTTTTTT
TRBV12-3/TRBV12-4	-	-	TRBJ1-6	CASSSGNSPLHF	TGTGCCAGCAGTTCCGGTAATTCACCCCTCCACTTT
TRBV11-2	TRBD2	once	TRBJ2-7	CASSLDRPASGRTYEQYF	TGTGCCAGCAGCTTAGATCGCCCCGCTAGCGGGAGGACCTACGAGCAGTACTTC
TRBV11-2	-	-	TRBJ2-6	CASSLEGSSGANVLTF	TGTGCCAGCAGCTTAGAAGGGAGCTCTGGGGCCAACGTCCTGACTTTC
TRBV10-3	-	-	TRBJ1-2	CAISVISGEGYGYTF	TGTGCCATCAGCGTCATCTCAGGGGAGGGCTATGGCTACACCTTC
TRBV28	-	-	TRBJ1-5	CASNTKREGSNQPQHF	TGTGCCAGCAACACCAAAAGAGAGGGTAGCAATCAGCCCCAGCATTTT
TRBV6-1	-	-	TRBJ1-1	CASSENYDTEAFF	TGTGCCAGCAGTGAAAATTATGACACTGAAGCTTTCTTT
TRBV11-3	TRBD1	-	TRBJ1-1	CASRPGTGKGLGTEAFF	TGTGCCAGCAGACCCGGGACAGGGAAGGGGTTAGGCACTGAAGCTTTCTTT
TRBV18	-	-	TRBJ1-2	CASSPGSTNYGYTF	TGTGCCAGCTCACCGGGCAGCACTAACTATGGCTACACCTTC